The 32 T cell receptor beta chains reported below all come from one sample, sequenced in a study of blood T cell repertoires in COVID-19 (dated by TCRdb to about 2020). The library was obtained by the immunoSEQ multiplex PCR assay. TCRdb re-hosts the immuneACCESS table, in-frame sequences only. Its copies lack some clones; in the studies checked, an unresolved V gene accounts for under half of them, and the cause for the rest is not known. The sample table shows 120,000 or so clones, and roughly 80% are seen once. The ten largest clonotypes hold roughly 1.9% of the sample. Sequencing input: peripheral blood. These receptors were collected from a man between 70 and 80 years old with acute or convalescent COVID-19.

V gene TRBV2 combines with J gene TRBJ1-5; maybe TRBD1 (5 bases). The CDR3 spans 14 residues. V lost 7 bases and J lost 3, with 13 bases in between. Germline CDR1 reads SNHLY; CDR2 reads FYNNEI. The CDR3: CASKGTGPNQPQHF. The CDR3 DNA follows: TGTGCCAGCAAGGGTACAGGACCCAATCAGCCCCAGCATTTT.

The chain uses TRBV2 and TRBJ2-2, with TRBD2 matching 7 bases. V lost 6 bases to trimming and J lost 0 bases; unmatched junction nucleotides: 4. The length of the CDR3 is 15 residues. Per germline, CDR1 SNHLY and CDR2 FYNNEI. CDR3 coding DNA: TGTGCCAGCAGGCGGCTAGCGGCGAACACCGGGGAGCTGTTTTTT. This translates into CASRRLAANTGELFF.

This chain links TRBV4-1 with TRBJ2-4, with D possibly matching TRBD2 (5 bases). V was cut by 1 base and J by 0 bases, with 13 bases left in between. Germline V gene sequence: CDR1 MGHRA, CDR2 YSYEKL. This CDR3 region has 17 residues. CDR3 DNA: TGCGCCAGCAGCCAAGTGAGGGAGAGTCTAGCCAAAAACATTCAGTACTTC. Translating it yields CASSQVRESLAKNIQYF.

This rearrangement joins TRBV6-1 to TRBJ1-2; a possible D gene is TRBD1 (5 bases). With 0 bases removed from V and 7 bases from J, the gap between germline ends came to 9 bases. Looked up from germline, CDR1 is MNHNS and CDR2 is SASEGT. This CDR3 contains 13 residues. CDR3 nucleotides: TGTGCCAGCAGTGAAGCGTGGGGCGGTGGCTACACCTTC. Its translation is CASSEAWGGGYTF.

This clone was observed a handful of times. This chain's CDR3 is CASSPGDGYTF. CDR3 coding DNA: TGTGCCAGCAGCCCCGGGGATGGCTACACCTTC. The chain is built from TRBV2 and TRBJ1-2; D is ambiguous. V was clipped by 6 bases and J by 6 bases, with 8 bases between them. CDR3 length: 11 amino acids. CDR1 is SNHLY, CDR2 FYNNEI, per germline.

This clone occurred once. The rearrangement links TRBV29-1 to TRBJ2-3; 10 bases match TRBD1. J was trimmed by 1 base and V by 6 bases; bases with no gene match: 1. The germline V gene has CDR1 SQVTM and CDR2 ANQGSEA. The CDR3 extends over 13 amino acids. CDR3 sequence reads: CSVGTGGTDTQYF. The CDR3 DNA reads TGCAGCGTAGGGACAGGGGGCACAGATACGCAGTATTTT.

This rearrangement joins TRBV28 to TRBJ1-1; 7 bases are shared with TRBD1. The ends lost 3 bases at V and 11 bases at J; junction bases unmatched: 9. The germline gives CDR1 MDHEN, CDR2 SYDVKM. This CDR3 is 13 amino acids long. CDR3 sequence: CASSFIQGVIAFF. The CDR3, as DNA: TGTGCCAGCAGTTTTATCCAGGGGGTTATTGCTTTCTTT.

This chain uses TRBV30 with TRBJ1-1, with 7 positions matching TRBD1. With V trimmed by 0 bases and J by 4 bases, 2 bases remained unmatched. Germline loops: CDR1 GTSNPN, CDR2 SVGIG (reference sequence). This CDR3 contains 13 residues. Written as DNA, the CDR3 is TGTGCCTGGAGTGTAAAGGGGGCCACTGAAGCTTTCTTT. This translates into CAWSVKGATEAFF.

The V and J genes are TRBV9 and TRBJ2-7; perhaps TRBD1 as D (6 bases). Trimming pared 5 bases from V and 5 bases from J, leaving 20 bases between. The length of the CDR3 is 15 residues. Germline V gene lookup returns CDR1 SGDLS and CDR2 YYNGEE. CDR3 in amino acids: CASRVLARGRDEQYF. DNA for the CDR3: TGTGCCAGCAGAGTGTTGGCCAGGGGCAGAGACGAGCAGTACTTC.

The V call is TRBV27, the J call TRBJ1-1; 7 bases are a match to TRBD1. Losses at the gene ends were 5 bases for V and 8 bases for J; bases not matched to a gene: 14. The CDR3 contains 15 residues. CDR1 is MNHEY, CDR2 SMNVEV, per germline (reference sequence). The chain's CDR3 is CASSRPDRAGTEAFF. CDR3 nucleotides: TGTGCCAGCAGTCGACCCGACAGGGCTGGGACCGAAGCTTTCTTT.

This clone was picked up one time. The V call is TRBV27, the J call TRBJ1-2, with D perhaps TRBD1 (6 bases). This CDR3 comprises 13 residues. Germline CDR1 and CDR2: MNHEY and SMNVEV (reference sequence). V was cut by 6 bases and J by 4 bases, with 12 bases left in between. The CDR3 loop is CASRPGAGYGYTF. The CDR3 nucleotides are TGTGCCAGCAGGCCAGGGGCCGGCTATGGCTACACCTTC.

The chain couples TRBV28 to TRBJ1-1; 7 bases are shared with TRBD1. J gave up 8 bases and V 2 bases, and 2 bases lay outside the gene matches. The CDR3 loop spans 12 amino acids. CDR1 is MDHEN and CDR2 is SYDVKM in the germline V gene. CDR3 bases: TGTGCCAGCAGTTTAAGGGGGCGGGAAGCTTTCTTT. The encoded protein is CASSLRGREAFF.

The V and J genes are TRBV28 and TRBJ2-2, with D maybe TRBD1 (5 bases). The germline gives CDR1 MDHEN, CDR2 SYDVKM. The CDR3 covers 13 residues. Trimming took 4 bases from V and 9 from J, leaving 12 bases between them. The CDR3 spells CASSSGHHRELFF. Written as DNA, the CDR3 is TGTGCCAGCAGTTCCGGACACCACCGGGAGCTGTTTTTT.

This chain links TRBV5-1 with TRBJ1-1, with 8 positions matching TRBD1. The CDR3 runs to 16 residues. From germline, CDR1 is SGHRS and CDR2 YFSETQ. V lost 4 bases to trimming and J lost 2 bases; unmatched junction nucleotides: 10. CDR3 protein: CASSPAYRGGNTEAFF. In nucleotides, the CDR3 is TGCGCCAGCAGCCCTGCTTACAGGGGGGGAAACACTGAAGCTTTCTTT. Complete variable domain (other parts from reference TRBV5-1 and TRBJ1-1): KAGVTQTPRYLIKTRGQQVTLSCSPISGHRSVSWYQQTPGQGLQFLFEYFSETQRNKGNFPGRFSGRQFSNSRSEMNVSTLELGDSALYLCASSPAYRGGNTEAFFGQGTRLTVV.

The gene calls are TRBV2 and TRBJ2-1; tentative D call: TRBD1 (6 bases). Trimming removed 3 bases from V and 0 bases from J, with 9 bases in between. Looked up from germline, CDR1 is SNHLY and CDR2 is FYNNEI. CDR3 size: 15 residues. CDR3 in DNA: TGTGCCAGCAGTGAGGACAGAAGCTCCTACAATGAGCAGTTCTTC. Translation gives CASSEDRSSYNEQFF.

The chain has TRBV27 and TRBJ1-2; D is unresolved. CDR3 size: 14 residues. Per germline, CDR1 MNHEY and CDR2 SMNVEV (reference sequence). V was trimmed by 5 bases and J by 6 bases, leaving 16 bases between them. The CDR3 coding sequence is TGTGCCAGCAGTCTGCACGGACTGGTTGATGGCTACACCTTC. Its protein product is CASSLHGLVDGYTF.

This clone was counted a few times. J is TRBJ1-6 and V is TRBV19; D gene ambiguous. V was trimmed by 4 bases and J by 0 bases, leaving 13 bases between them. Germline CDR1 is LNHDA and CDR2 is SQIVND (reference sequence). The CDR3 extends over 17 amino acids. CDR3 DNA sequence: TGTGCCAGTAGTACCGAGGCTATTAGCTCCTATAATTCACCCCTCCACTTT. Amino acid sequence: CASSTEAISSYNSPLHF.

The chain combines TRBV11-2 with TRBJ1-2, with TRBD1 as a possible D gene (5 bases). V gave up 6 bases and J gave up 11 bases, with 19 bases separating them. The CDR3 runs 13 residues. Germline V gene data show CDR1 as SGHAT and CDR2 as FQNNGV. The CDR3 loop reads CASSSFARVGYTF. The CDR3 DNA is TGTGCCAGCAGTTCCTTCGCCAGGGTCGGTTACACCTTC.

For this clone: Other DNA sequences in this sample translate to the same CDR3. This sequence joins TRBV5-1 and TRBJ2-3; weak D call: TRBD2 (5 bases). Trimming stripped 0 bases from V and 1 base from J, with 9 bases between. This CDR3 comprises 15 residues. CDR1 is SGHRS and CDR2 is YFSETQ in the germline V gene. This chain's CDR3 is CASSLGPRGTDTQYF. Here the CDR3 DNA reads TGCGCCAGCAGCTTGGGCCCGCGGGGCACAGATACGCAGTATTTT. The full variable domain, with the rest looked up from reference TRBV5-1 and TRBJ2-3, is KAGVTQTPRYLIKTRGQQVTLSCSPISGHRSVSWYQQTPGQGLQFLFEYFSETQRNKGNFPGRFSGRQFSNSRSEMNVSTLELGDSALYLCASSLGPRGTDTQYFGPGTRLTVL.

The rearrangement joins TRBV27 to TRBJ2-7, with a weak D call TRBD1 (6 bases). The CDR3 covers 13 residues. Trimming shortened V by 2 bases and J by 5 bases, and 10 bases separated the two germline ends. CDR1 is MNHEY, CDR2 SMNVEV, per germline (reference sequence). In DNA, the CDR3 is TGTGCCAGCAGTTTAACAGGGTTGCACGAGCAGTACTTC. It translates to CASSLTGLHEQYF.

The sample holds a few counts of this clone. The CDR3 here is CASSQEVSRDQPQHF. CDR3 nucleotide sequence: TGCGCCAGCAGCCAAGAAGTCTCTCGCGATCAGCCCCAGCATTTT. This rearrangement joins TRBV4-1 to TRBJ1-5, with unresolved D. This CDR3 has 15 amino acids. V was clipped by 0 bases and J by 5 bases, with 11 bases between them. In germline, CDR1 is MGHRA, CDR2 YSYEKL.

The J gene is TRBJ2-3, the V gene TRBV5-1, with 10 bases matching TRBD1. Germline CDR1 SGHRS, CDR2 YFSETQ. The CDR3 runs to 14 residues. J was trimmed by 4 bases and V by 7 bases; bases with no gene match: 6. The CDR3 bases are TGCGCCAGCTTGGGACAGGGGTACGCAGATACGCAGTATTTT. Protein: CASLGQGYADTQYF.

This chain connects TRBV11-2 to TRBJ2-7; D not certain. Germline CDR1 and CDR2: SGHAT and FQNNGV. The V and J ends lost 0 bases and 5 bases respectively, with 8 bases between them. The CDR3 has 13 amino acids. The CDR3 coding sequence is TGTGCCAGCAGCTTAGATCCCCGGGACGAGCAGTACTTC. It codes for CASSLDPRDEQYF.

The chain couples TRBV7-9 to TRBJ2-4; D gene uncertain. CDR1 is SEHNR and CDR2 is FQNEAQ in the germline V gene (reference sequence). The germline V and J ends were trimmed by 3 bases and 8 bases, with 11 bases remaining between them. This CDR3 spans 13 amino acids. CDR3 bases: TGTGCCAGCAGCTTTCAGGTCACCGACATTCAGTACTTC. Translating gives CASSFQVTDIQYF.

This rearrangement joins TRBV6-5 to TRBJ1-5; 9 bases match TRBD1. Germline V gene lookup returns CDR1 MNHEY and CDR2 SVGAGI. This CDR3 contains 14 residues. The V and J ends lost 6 bases and 5 bases, in that order; junction bases with no gene match: 5. CDR3 loop: CASRVTGGHQPQHF. As DNA, the CDR3 is TGTGCCAGCAGGGTAACAGGGGGCCATCAGCCCCAGCATTTT.

The rearrangement joins TRBV15 to TRBJ2-2; D is perhaps TRBD1 (6 bases). This CDR3 is 15 amino acids long. Germline V CDR1 and CDR2: LNHNV, YYDKDF (reference sequence). V was cut by 1 base and J by 4 bases, with 10 bases left in between. Here the CDR3 reads CATSRGQEPTGELFF. In DNA form, the CDR3 reads TGTGCCACCAGCAGAGGACAGGAGCCCACCGGGGAGCTGTTTTTT.

The V gene is TRBV4-2, the J gene TRBJ1-5, with D possibly TRBD1 on 5 matching bases. CDR1 and CDR2 (germline): LGHNA, YNFKEQ. The CDR3 loop spans 16 amino acids. Trimming shortened V by 0 bases and J by 7 bases, and 16 bases separated the two germline ends. This CDR3 reads CASSQDMGGVLQPQHF. CDR3 nucleotides: TGTGCCAGCAGCCAAGATATGGGGGGGGTATTGCAGCCCCAGCATTTT.

This chain uses TRBV6-5 with TRBJ2-3, with 12 bases lining up with TRBD2. The junction had 6 bases not matched to a gene; V was cut back by 6 bases and J by 5 bases. The CDR3 sequence is 15 residues long. CDR1 and CDR2 (germline): MNHEY, SVGAGI. This CDR3 is CASRLAGGGKDTQYF. CDR3 sequence (DNA): TGTGCCAGCAGACTAGCGGGGGGCGGGAAAGATACGCAGTATTTT.

This chain links TRBV7-2 with TRBJ1-3; maybe TRBD1 (6 bases). From germline, CDR1 is SGHTA and CDR2 FQGNSA. The CDR3 has 16 amino acids. V lost 5 bases to trimming and J lost 1 base, with 15 bases between them. CDR3 loop: CASSLGQLSSGNTIYF. CDR3 in DNA: TGTGCCAGCAGCCTCGGACAGCTTAGTTCTGGAAACACCATATATTTT. The full variable domain, with the rest looked up from reference TRBV7-2 and TRBJ1-3, is GAGVSQSPSNKVTEKGKDVELRCDPISGHTALYWYRQSLGQGLEFLIYFQGNSAPDKSGLPSDRFSAERTGGSVSTLTIQRTQQEDSAVYLCASSLGQLSSGNTIYFGEGSWLTVV.

This chain connects TRBV4-2 to TRBJ1-6, with D maybe TRBD1 (5 bases). This CDR3 spans 15 amino acids. Germline V CDR1 and CDR2: LGHNA, YNFKEQ. V gave up 5 bases and J gave up 7 bases, with 15 bases separating them. CDR3 in amino acids: CASSAVGVGNSPLHF. For the CDR3, the DNA is TGTGCCAGCAGCGCCGTAGGGGTCGGAAATTCACCCCTCCACTTT.

J is TRBJ1-1 and V is TRBV6-2 or TRBV6-3; 7 nucleotides agree with TRBD1. The CDR3 totals 12 residues. With V trimmed by 5 bases and J by 8 bases, 5 bases remained unmatched. The germline V gene encodes CDR1 MNHEY and CDR2 SVGEGT. CDR3 amino acids: CASSTTGAEAFF. The CDR3 coding sequence is TGTGCCAGCAGTACTACAGGGGCGGAAGCTTTCTTT.

This chain uses TRBV6-5 with TRBJ2-1; a weak D match, TRBD2 (6 bases). Looked up from germline, CDR1 is MNHEY and CDR2 is SVGAGI. V lost 8 bases and J lost 12, with 20 bases in between. This CDR3 comprises 13 residues. The CDR3 loop reads CASPGDGNSGQFF. The CDR3 DNA reads as TGTGCCAGCCCGGGGGACGGGAACTCGGGGCAGTTCTTC.